This T cell receptor beta chain was observed in a study of cytomegalovirus exposure and HLA in healthy donors. Study findings and constraints: Most TCRs appeared rarely, but some public TCRs recurred in many donors. It was reported that the classifier diagnosed cytomegalovirus status with high specificity and sensitivity in both the original and validation cohorts. TCR beta V- and J-gene trimming, according to a later analysis, was linked to a missense DCLRE1C variant.

The PCR used 60 Vbeta and 13 Jbeta primers. TCRdb keeps only in-frame clones here, not all; method: immunoSEQ multiplex PCR. The sample lists some 200,000 clones, around 85% occurring once. In the case of this clone: Its target is not known.

The sequencing input was PBMCs. The clonotype comes from a man aged 35 to 55 in good health and CMV-seropositive.

DNA of the CDR3: TGTGCCAGCAGCTTCGGCGGGGCGAGCGCAGATACGCAGTATTTT. Protein sequence: CASSFGGASADTQYF. V gene TRBV7-2 combines with J gene TRBJ2-3, with D possibly being TRBD2 (6 bases). Germline V gene lookup returns CDR1 SGHTA and CDR2 FQGNSA. The V and J ends lost 3 bases and 4 bases respectively, with 14 bases between them. The CDR3 loop spans 15 amino acids.